The 7 T cell receptor beta chains in this list originate from one sample, sequenced in a study of PD-1 blockade in classical Hodgkin lymphoma. In every patient, relapse followed autologous stem cell transplantation, while exposure to brentuximab vedotin differed. Only in-frame clones appear in the TCRdb table, and some are missing; sequencing was by immunoSEQ multiplex PCR. The table includes about 41,000 clones, roughly three quarters detected once. The sequences come from peripheral blood mononuclear cells (PBMCs), collected at baseline. These receptors originate from a human donor with classical Hodgkin lymphoma.

The CDR3 bases are TGCGCCAGCAGCCAAGGCCCGGGACGGCTCCAAGAGACCCAGTACTTC. Residues: CASSQGPGRLQETQYF. The rearrangement links TRBV4-1 to TRBJ2-5, with D perhaps given as TRBD1 or TRBD2 (5 bases each). Trimming removed 1 base from V and 1 base from J, with 13 bases in between. Germline-derived CDR1 and CDR2 are MGHRA and YSYEKL. CDR3 length: 16 residues.

CDR3 protein: CASSLESGLAYSYEQYF. CDR3 coding DNA: TGCGCCAGCAGCTTGGAATCGGGACTAGCGTACTCCTACGAGCAGTACTTC. V is TRBV5-1 and J is TRBJ2-5, with 10 bases that match TRBD2. The DNA matches TRBJ2-7 better at its end, which makes the J call doubtful. CDR3 size: 17 residues. Germline assignment: CDR1 SGHRS and CDR2 YFSETQ.

The chain carries TRBV19 and TRBJ2-2; the match to TRBD1 covers 8 bases. The length of the CDR3 is 16 residues. V lost 5 bases and J lost 3; bases outside the gene matches: 8. Germline assignment: CDR1 LNHDA and CDR2 SQIVND (reference sequence). CDR3 sequence (DNA): TGTGCCAGTAGTCTCTTGGGGACAGGATACACCGGGGAGCTGTTTTTT. It is translated as CASSLLGTGYTGELFF.

Only a few counts were recorded for this clone. The rearrangement joins TRBV19 to TRBJ2-7; D is perhaps TRBD1 (5 bases). The length of the CDR3 is 14 residues. CDR1 is LNHDA, CDR2 SQIVND, per germline (reference sequence). Trimming removed 4 bases at V and 0 bases at J, with 10 bases between. Here the CDR3 reads CASSSRVSSYEQYF. In nucleotides, the CDR3 is TGTGCCAGTAGTAGCAGGGTGAGCTCCTACGAGCAGTACTTC.

The chain employs TRBV27 and TRBJ1-2; D remains ambiguous. Looked up from germline, CDR1 is MNHEY and CDR2 is SMNVEV (reference sequence). The V gene lost 3 bases and the J gene lost 6 bases, with 14 bases spanning the gap. CDR3 size: 14 residues. CDR3 sequence reads: CASSLSASRDGYTF. The CDR3 nucleotides read TGTGCCAGCAGTTTGTCGGCTTCGAGGGATGGCTACACCTTC.

J is TRBJ1-2 and V is TRBV27; D is unclear. The V end was cut by 4 bases, the J end by 5 bases, with 20 bases between. Germline V gene lookup returns CDR1 MNHEY and CDR2 SMNVEV (reference sequence). This CDR3 is built from 16 residues. The CDR3 sequence is CASSSQIGIQSYGYTF. The CDR3 nucleotides are TGTGCCAGCAGTTCTCAAATTGGGATACAGTCTTATGGCTACACCTTC.

The V call is TRBV7-9, the J call TRBJ1-1; perhaps TRBD1 as D (5 bases). Trimming removed 2 bases at V and 2 bases at J, with 9 bases between. This CDR3 is built from 14 residues. Germline V gives CDR1 SEHNR, CDR2 FQNEAQ (reference sequence). The CDR3 DNA follows: TGTGCCAGCAGCTTATGGGGGGACAACACTGAAGCTTTCTTT. Protein: CASSLWGDNTEAFF.